One sample yielded the 7 T cell receptor beta chains listed below, sequenced in a study of regulatory T cells in long-lasting Graves disease. To make TCR beta libraries, researchers used iRepertoire HTBI primers and Arm-PCR of CDR3 regions. TCRdb recomputed calls from the multiplex PCR reads with MiXCR, one row per CDR3 protein. The data contain about 470,000 distinct CDR3 sequences, less than 25% of them singletons. The time point denotes: persistent/refractory GD, antithyroid drugs over 5 years with positive TRAb. Making the TCR library involved RNA that had been extracted from PBMCs. Sample: peripheral blood mononuclear cells (PBMCs), taken when the disease was refractory, from a patient treated with antithyroid drugs. The source is a female donor with Graves disease.

This clonotype showed up just once. The V call is TRBV9, the J call TRBJ2-2, with unresolved D. The length of the CDR3 is 12 residues. Trimming removed 0 bases from V and 7 bases from J, with 4 bases in between. Germline loops: CDR1 SGDLS, CDR2 YYNGEE. CDR3 nucleotide sequence: TGTGCCAGCAGCGTAGCGCACGGGGAGCTGTTTTTT. Amino acids: CASSVAHGELFF.

J is TRBJ1-2 and V is TRBV2, with a tentative D call TRBD1 (6 bases). Deletions cut 0 bases from V and 4 bases from J, with 15 bases between. The CDR3 contains 16 residues. Germline lookup yields CDR1 SNHLY and CDR2 FYNNEI. The CDR3 spells CASSEAVGGTVYGYTF. The DNA of the CDR3 is TGTGCCAGCAGTGAAGCGGTAGGGGGGACCGTCTATGGCTACACCTTC.

This clonotype has a count of ten or more. This chain uses TRBV6-1 with TRBJ2-7, with 9 bases matching TRBD1. The CDR3 has 14 amino acids. Germline values: CDR1 MNHNS, CDR2 SASEGT. V was clipped by 7 bases and J by 3 bases; unmatched bases: 7. CDR3 in DNA: TGTGCCAGCACCAAAAGGGGACAGGGCTACGAGCAGTACTTC. It specifies CASTKRGQGYEQYF.

In its sample, this clonotype was seen a few times. This chain joins TRBV18 and TRBJ2-7; 11 bases are a match to TRBD2. This CDR3 has 17 amino acids. Germline trimming cut 2 bases from V and 3 bases from J; bases unmatched to any gene: 9. Germline assignment: CDR1 KGHSH and CDR2 LQKENI. CDR3 loop: CASSPGPGTSGFYEQYF. For the CDR3, the DNA is TGTGCCAGCTCACCAGGTCCCGGGACTAGCGGCTTCTACGAGCAGTACTTC.

There are a few counts of this clonotype. V and J are TRBV6-1 and TRBJ2-1; a possible D gene is TRBD2 (6 bases). V lost 9 bases, J lost 9 bases, and 15 bases lay in between. Per germline, CDR1 MNHNS and CDR2 SASEGT. The CDR3 contains 12 residues. The CDR3 here is CASNSRESEQFF. As DNA, the CDR3 is TGTGCCAGTAACTCGCGGGAATCTGAGCAGTTCTTC.

In its sample, this clonotype was seen many times. The V call is TRBV2, the J call TRBJ2-5; no firm D call. Looked up from germline, CDR1 is SNHLY and CDR2 is FYNNEI. The ends were cut back, 2 bases at V and 7 bases at J, with 14 bases in the middle. The CDR3 totals 14 residues. The chain's CDR3 is CASSENGGSGTQYF. CDR3 nucleotide sequence: TGTGCCAGCAGTGAAAACGGTGGAAGTGGGACCCAGTACTTC.

This clonotype has ten or more counts. The genes are TRBV7-9 and TRBJ2-5; 9 bases map to TRBD2. Trimming removed 5 bases from V and 5 bases from J; junction bases left unmatched: 6. Looked up from germline, CDR1 is SEHNR and CDR2 is FQNEAQ (reference sequence). This CDR3 spans 14 amino acids. Written as DNA, the CDR3 is TGTGCCAGCAGCATTAGCGGGAGCCGGGAGACCCAGTACTTC. Its protein product is CASSISGSRETQYF.